These T cell receptor beta chains were read from a single sample in a study of blood T cell repertoires in COVID-19. TCRdb keeps only in-frame clones here, not all; method: immunoSEQ multiplex PCR. The sample consists of 150,000 to 200,000 clones, roughly 80% of them appearing once. Sequenced: peripheral blood. The receptors stem from a human donor with acute or convalescent COVID-19. The donor label of this sample is uncertain. CDR3s include the opening cysteine and the closing phenylalanine or tryptophan. The order of the fields is V gene, J gene, CDR3 protein.

TRBV5-4,TRBJ2-3,CASSLYQGWDIADTQYF
TRBV18,TRBJ2-5,CASSSKDQGRETQYF
TRBV2,TRBJ2-7,CASSKQGYEQYF
TRBV30,TRBJ1-4,CALTATNEKLFF
TRBV30,TRBJ2-7,CAWSGTSRRGEQYF
TRBV3-1/TRBV3-2,TRBJ2-1,CASSQDKFASGRVNEQFF
TRBV15,TRBJ1-2,CATSRDEGGPEGWSGYTF
TRBV11-2,TRBJ2-2,CASSRDRAKSAGELFF
TRBV30,TRBJ2-3,CAWGLAGGTDTQYF
TRBV5-1,TRBJ2-1,CASAKSGRAPNEQFF
TRBV6-5,TRBJ1-2,CASSGLRGENGYTF
TRBV30,TRBJ1-2,CAGDRVIYGYTF
TRBV28,TRBJ2-3,CASSLSLAGGGTQYF
TRBV9,TRBJ2-1,CASSIHSGKVRDNEQFF